This T cell receptor beta chain was recorded in a study of T cells in tumors after PD-1 blockade. Only in-frame clones appear in the TCRdb table, and some are missing; sequencing was by immunoSEQ multiplex PCR. Of several thousand clones listed, about two thirds are singletons. This CDR3 has 15 residues. V gave up 4 bases and J gave up 5 bases, with 18 bases separating them. The germline V gene encodes CDR1 SGHDT and CDR2 YYEEEE. This clonotype was sampled from a human donor with basal cell carcinoma. Material: tumor tissue, obtained after anti-PD-1 treatment. The V gene is TRBV5-6, the J gene TRBJ2-5; D perhaps matches TRBD2 (6 bases). The DNA of the CDR3 is TGTGCCAGCAGCGTCGCCGATCTGGGGGGTGAGACCCAGTACTTC. Encoded protein: CASSVADLGGETQYF.